These 3 T cell receptor beta chains share one sample of origin, sequenced in a study of cytomegalovirus exposure and HLA in healthy donors. With 60 Vbeta and 13 Jbeta primers, the PCR was carried out. Some clones are missing from TCRdb's copy, which holds only in-frame ones; the method was immunoSEQ multiplex PCR. The sample includes fewer than 130,000 clones, about 80% of them seen just once. Sequencing was carried out using PBMCs. These TCRs come from a female donor in good health and CMV-seropositive.

The chain recombines TRBV5-1 with TRBJ2-3; perhaps TRBD2 as D (6 bases). Trimming removed 4 bases from V and 2 bases from J, with 11 bases in between. The CDR3 is 14 residues long. CDR1 SGHRS and CDR2 YFSETQ come from the germline V gene. The CDR3 here is CASSRGYDTDTQYF. DNA for the CDR3: TGCGCCAGCAGCCGGGGGTATGACACAGATACGCAGTATTTT.

This chain links TRBV28 with TRBJ1-1, with unresolved D. The CDR3 is 12 residues long. The V gene lost 4 bases and the J gene lost 0 bases, with 3 bases spanning the gap. The V gene's germline CDR1 is MDHEN and CDR2 SYDVKM. The CDR3 loop is CASSSVNTEAFF. CDR3 coding DNA: TGTGCCAGCAGTTCAGTGAACACTGAAGCTTTCTTT.

The chain uses TRBV6-1 and TRBJ2-1; D is perhaps TRBD2 (5 bases). Trimming removed 6 bases from V and 8 bases from J, with 17 bases in between. The CDR3 spans 14 residues. CDR1 is MNHNS and CDR2 is SASEGT in the germline V gene. CDR3 nucleotide sequence: TGTGCCAGCAGAAGCGGACCAGCGGTGGATGAGCAGTTCTTC. It yields the protein CASRSGPAVDEQFF.